The 8 T cell receptor beta chains given below trace back to one sample, sequenced in a study of blood T cells in healthy people across ages. With a J-beta primer mix and a sample-barcoded 5' primer, a second PCR ran 7 to 11 cycles. TCRdb processed the 5' RACE reads anew with MiXCR; each CDR3 protein has one entry. The data contain about 1,500,000 distinct CDR3 sequences, 28% of them seen just once; the ten biggest clones take up 7.7%. Material for sequencing was blood. The receptors shown here come from a woman aged 25-40 years in good health.

The sample holds a few counts of this clonotype. J is TRBJ2-1 and V is TRBV5-1; D perhaps matches TRBD2 (5 bases). The germline V and J ends were trimmed by 7 bases and 8 bases, with 16 bases remaining between them. The CDR3 loop spans 13 amino acids. Per germline, CDR1 SGHRS and CDR2 YFSETQ. CDR3 nucleotide sequence: TGCGCCAGCGGATCGTCCGGGGTCGATGAGCAGTTCTTC. This translates into CASGSSGVDEQFF. The whole variable domain, remainder taken from reference TRBV5-1 and TRBJ2-1, is KAGVTQTPRYLIKTRGQQVTLSCSPISGHRSVSWYQQTPGQGLQFLFEYFSETQRNKGNFPGRFSGRQFSNSRSEMNVSTLELGDSALYLCASGSSGVDEQFFGPGTRLTVL.

This clonotype came up a few times. The chain uses TRBV12-3 or TRBV12-4 and TRBJ2-3; D possibly uses TRBD1 or TRBD2 (5 bases each). The CDR3 has 16 residues. Between the trimmed V and J ends, which lost 3 bases and 4 bases, there was a span of 17 bases. The CDR3 DNA reads TGTGCCAGCAGTTTTATGTTGGCGGTGGGGGCAGATACGCAGTATTTT. Amino acid sequence: CASSFMLAVGADTQYF.

The table lists this clonotype with a few counts. The J gene is TRBJ2-7, the V gene TRBV2; no definite D call. This CDR3 has 13 amino acids. CDR1 SNHLY and CDR2 FYNNEI come from the germline V gene. The V end lost 8 bases, the J end lost 0 bases, and 11 bases lay between the germline ends. The CDR3 bases are TGTGCCAGCTTAGGCCTACACTCCTACGAGCAGTACTTC. Residues: CASLGLHSYEQYF.

This clonotype was picked up one time. A junction end diverges from the germline sequence, so it may reflect a read error. This chain connects TRBV27 to TRBJ2-6, with D possibly TRBD1 on 5 matching bases. CDR1 MNHEY and CDR2 SMNVEV come from the germline V gene (reference sequence). The CDR3 runs to 13 residues. For the CDR3, the DNA is TGTGTCAGCAGCCCGCCTGGGGCCAACGTCCCGACTTTC. This codes for CVSSPPGANVPTF.

This clonotype was seen only a few times. The chain is built from TRBV14 and TRBJ2-6; TRBD2 might be the D (5 bases). V lost 4 bases, J lost 0 bases, and 13 bases lay in between. The CDR3 runs to 17 residues. Germline V CDR1 and CDR2: SGHDN, FVKESK. DNA for the CDR3: TGTGCCAGCAGCCCATGGACGGGGAGCTCTGGGGCCAACGTCCTGACTTTC. Translating it yields CASSPWTGSSGANVLTF.

This clonotype was counted ten times or more. The rearrangement joins TRBV27 to TRBJ2-3; 7 bases map to TRBD2. This CDR3 spans 14 amino acids. CDR1 and CDR2 from the germline V gene are MNHEY and SMNVEV (reference sequence). The J segment lost 4 bases and the V segment lost 6 bases, leaving 7 bases of the junction unmatched. The chain's CDR3 is CASSQRGVSDTQYF. The CDR3 nucleotides are TGTGCCAGCAGCCAACGGGGGGTGTCAGATACGCAGTATTTT.

Notes on this clonotype: A much larger clone differs from this one at a single base, so this may be a read error. This rearrangement joins TRBV12-3 or TRBV12-4 to TRBJ2-3; 7 bases map to TRBD2. The V gene end was trimmed by 6 bases and the J gene end by 0 bases; junction bases not matched to a gene: 3. CDR3 length equals 14 residues. The CDR3 coding sequence is TGTGCCAGCAGAACTAGCGTGAGCACAGATACGCAGTATTTT. Translating it yields CASRTSVSTDTQYF.

Ten or more counts support this clonotype. The V gene is TRBV6-5, the J gene TRBJ2-7; 7 bases line up with TRBD2. With 1 base clipped from V and 3 bases from J, the junction kept 6 bases outside the gene matches. CDR1 and CDR2 from the germline V gene are MNHEY and SVGAGI. The CDR3 is 15 amino acids. CDR3 in amino acids: CASSYLGGTVYEQYF. Written as DNA, the CDR3 is TGTGCCAGCAGTTACTTGGGAGGGACGGTCTACGAGCAGTACTTC.